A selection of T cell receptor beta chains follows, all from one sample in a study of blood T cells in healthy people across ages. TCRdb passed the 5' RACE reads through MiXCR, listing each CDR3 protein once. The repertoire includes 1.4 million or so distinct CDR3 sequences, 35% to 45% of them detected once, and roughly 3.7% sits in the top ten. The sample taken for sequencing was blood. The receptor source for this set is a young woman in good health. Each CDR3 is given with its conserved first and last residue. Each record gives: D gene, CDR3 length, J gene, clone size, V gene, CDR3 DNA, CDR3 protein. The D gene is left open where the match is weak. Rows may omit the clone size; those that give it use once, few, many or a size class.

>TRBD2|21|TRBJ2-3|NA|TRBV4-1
TGCGCCAGCAGCCAAGGTTTTTTCCCGACTAGCGGGCCCTCGGGCGCAGATACGCAGTATTTT
CASSQGFFPTSGPSGADTQYF
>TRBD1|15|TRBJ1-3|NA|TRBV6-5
TGTGCCAGCAGACGGACAGGGTTGTCGCAGAACACCATATATTTT
CASRRTGLSQNTIYF
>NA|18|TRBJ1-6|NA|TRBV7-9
TGTGCCAGCAGCTCCCTCCGGTCAGGAAGCTCCTATAATTCACCCCTCCACTTT
CASSSLRSGSSYNSPLHF
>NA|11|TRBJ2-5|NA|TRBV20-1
TGCAGTGCTTCGACCATCGAGACCCAGTACTTC
CSASTIETQYF
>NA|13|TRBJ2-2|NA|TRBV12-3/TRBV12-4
TGTGCCAGCAGTTTAACTAGGACCGGGGAGCTGTTTTTT
CASSLTRTGELFF
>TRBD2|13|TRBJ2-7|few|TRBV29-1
TGCAGCGCCGTGACTAGCGGTGGCTACGAGCAGTACTTC
CSAVTSGGYEQYF
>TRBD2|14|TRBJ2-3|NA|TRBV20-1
TGCAGTGCTAGTGGCGGGAGCTTCAAAGATACGCAGTATTTT
CSASGGSFKDTQYF
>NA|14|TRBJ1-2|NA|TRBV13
TGTACCAGCAGCCCGCAAGCCGGTAACTATGGCTACACCTTC
CTSSPQAGNYGYTF
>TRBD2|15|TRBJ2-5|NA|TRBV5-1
TGCGCCAGCATCAAAGGGACTAGCGAAGGAGAGACCCAGTACTTC
CASIKGTSEGETQYF
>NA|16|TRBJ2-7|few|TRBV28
TGTGCCAGCAGTTTACAGGGGCGGACGAATTTAAACGAGCAGTACTTC
CASSLQGRTNLNEQYF
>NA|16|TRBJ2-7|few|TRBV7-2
TGTGCCAGCAGCTTATTGATCCCCCGGCAGAACTACGAGCAGTACTTC
CASSLLIPRQNYEQYF
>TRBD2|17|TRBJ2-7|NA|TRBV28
TGTGCCAGCAGTTCCGGGACTAGCGGGAGAATATCCGGCGAGCAGTACTTC
CASSSGTSGRISGEQYF